The following is a TCR beta chain sequence with its context. Its cognate antigen is unknown. The data stem from a study of siplizumab effects on memory and regulatory T cells. Study-level points and caveats: Proof of suppressive function in proliferating Tregs from siplizumab cultures was not established. Memory cells that were CD4+ and unstimulated gave rise to alloreactive sequences, which siplizumab significantly reduced. The diversity of naive T cells seemed greater than that of memory cells, and their alloresponse contribution seemed major. Naive or memory phenotype assignment was not possible for roughly 75-95% of proliferating CD4+ or CD8+ clones.

The table came from immunoSEQ multiplex PCR; TCRdb's copy has only in-frame clones and leaves some out. The repertoire holds around 100,000 clones, with approximately 92% as singletons. Germline CDR1 reads MNHEY; CDR2 reads SVGAGI. This CDR3 is built from 15 residues. Trimming cost V 5 bases and J 1 base; bases outside gene matches: 2. The V gene is TRBV6-5, the J gene TRBJ2-2, with 9 positions matching TRBD1. The sequence derives from a human donor in good health. Some clones in this sample may be carry-over from other donors' samples. Specimen: CD4+ T cells sorted from blood. The CDR3 DNA reads TGTGCCAGCAGTCGGGACAGGGTGAACACCGGGGAGCTGTTTTTT. The encoded protein is CASSRDRVNTGELFF.